This entry lists 20 T cell receptor beta chains sequenced from one sample in a study of blood T cell repertoires in COVID-19. The protocol was immunoSEQ multiplex PCR, while the TCRdb copy is restricted to in-frame clones and leaves out a portion. The sample has roughly 60,000 clones, approximately 83% seen once. The sequencing input was peripheral blood. These receptors were collected from an elderly woman with acute or convalescent COVID-19.

This rearrangement joins TRBV6-7 to TRBJ2-7, with 12 bases aligning to TRBD2. TRBV6-7 is filed as an ORF, its function uncertain. This CDR3 is 14 amino acids long. CDR3 DNA sequence: TGTGCCAGCAGTTACTCGGGACTAGCGGGCCCCGGGCCCGTC. Translating it yields CASSYSGLAGPGPV.

This chain's CDR3 is CASSQDGAFNEKLFF. In DNA, the CDR3 is TGTGCCAGCAGCCAAGACGGTGCATTTAATGAAAAACTGTTTTTT. V is TRBV3-1 (or the pseudogene TRBV3-2) and J is TRBJ1-4; D remains unclear. V was shortened by 0 bases and J by 4 bases, with 9 bases between the two germline ends. Germline V gene lookup returns CDR1 LGHDT and CDR2 YNNKEL (reference sequence). The length of the CDR3 is 15 residues.

The rearrangement uses TRBV5-1 and TRBJ1-2; D perhaps matches TRBD1 (6 bases). Trimming shortened V by 0 bases and J by 2 bases, and 20 bases separated the two germline ends. The CDR3 is made up of 18 amino acids. Germline V gives CDR1 SGHRS, CDR2 YFSETQ. CDR3: CASSLGNLNREWNYGYTF. The CDR3 DNA sequence: TGCGCCAGCAGCTTGGGAAATCTAAACAGGGAATGGAACTATGGCTACACCTTC. The variable domain in full, with the rest retrieved from reference TRBV5-1 and TRBJ1-2, is KAGVTQTPRYLIKTRGQQVTLSCSPISGHRSVSWYQQTPGQGLQFLFEYFSETQRNKGNFPGRFSGRQFSNSRSEMNVSTLELGDSALYLCASSLGNLNREWNYGYTFGSGTRLTVV.

CDR3 protein: CASSLGNRAYEQYF. In nucleotides, the CDR3 is TGTGCCAGCAGTTTGGGGAACAGGGCATACGAGCAGTACTTC. V usage is TRBV28 and J usage is TRBJ2-7; TRBD1 is a possible D gene (6 bases). The CDR3 covers 14 residues. The V gene's germline CDR1 is MDHEN and CDR2 SYDVKM. Trimming took off 3 bases at V and 4 bases at J, with 13 bases between the two ends.

The V call is TRBV15, the J call TRBJ1-4; 9 bases line up with TRBD1. The CDR3 runs to 14 residues. Germline V gene sequence: CDR1 LNHNV, CDR2 YYDKDF (reference sequence). The J segment lost 8 bases and the V segment lost 5 bases, leaving 6 bases of the junction unmatched. Written as DNA, the CDR3 is TGTGCCACCAGCCCCGGGACAGGGCACGAAAAACTGTTTTTT. The encoded protein is CATSPGTGHEKLFF. Full variable domain (missing parts from reference TRBV15 and TRBJ1-4): DAMVIQNPRYQVTQFGKPVTLSCSQTLNHNVMYWYQQKSSQAPKLLFHYYDKDFNNEADTPDNFQSRRPNTSFCFLDIRSPGLGDTAMYLCATSPGTGHEKLFFGSGTQLSVL.

A remark on this clone: A junction boundary mismatches the germline segment, possibly from a read error. J is TRBJ2-5 and V is TRBV7-7, with 8 positions matching TRBD2. The CDR3 consists of 15 residues. Looked up from germline, CDR1 is SSHAT and CDR2 is FNYEAQ (reference sequence). The CDR3 nucleotides are TGTGCTAGCAGCTTAGTCGCGGGGGGCCAAGAGACCCAGTACTTC. Amino acid sequence: CASSLVAGGQETQYF.

This clone occurred a few times. This sequence joins TRBV25-1 and TRBJ1-1, with 7 bases identical to TRBD1. Germline CDR1 is MGHDK and CDR2 is SYGVNS. Germline trimming cut 5 bases from V and 1 base from J; bases unmatched to any gene: 4. The CDR3 extends over 14 amino acids. DNA for the CDR3: TGTGCCAGCAGTCCACAGGGGAGGAACACTGAAGCTTTCTTT. Its protein is CASSPQGRNTEAFF. Variable domain in full (rest from reference TRBV25-1 and TRBJ1-1): EADIYQTPRYLVIGTGKKITLECSQTMGHDKMYWYQQDPGMELHLIHYSYGVNSTEKGDLSSESTVSRIRTEHFPLTLESARPSHTSQYLCASSPQGRNTEAFFGQGTRLTVV.

The chain uses TRBV12-3 or TRBV12-4 and TRBJ1-6; 7 bases agree with TRBD1. V lost 1 base and J lost 12; bases outside the gene matches: 0. The CDR3 sequence is 12 residues long. CDR3 DNA sequence: TGTGCCAGCAGTTTAGGGACAGGACCCCTCCACTTT. Translated: CASSLGTGPLHF.

This sequence joins TRBV4-1 and TRBJ1-2, with TRBD1 matching 7 bases. The CDR3 sequence is 16 residues long. The V and J ends lost 0 bases and 8 bases, in that order; junction bases with no gene match: 12. Germline V gives CDR1 MGHRA, CDR2 YSYEKL. CDR3 in DNA: TGCGCCAGCAGCCAAGAAGGCGTACAGGGGAAGGGCGGCTACACCTTC. As protein: CASSQEGVQGKGGYTF.

The V and J genes are TRBV4-1 and TRBJ2-7; perhaps TRBD1 as D (5 bases). The CDR3 length is 17 residues. V was clipped by 0 bases and J by 2 bases, with 17 bases between them. Per the germline V gene, CDR1 is MGHRA and CDR2 is YSYEKL. The CDR3 here is CASSQDDFFTGAYEQYF. DNA of the CDR3: TGCGCCAGCAGCCAAGATGATTTCTTCACAGGCGCCTACGAGCAGTACTTC.

This clone was detected only once. The V and J genes are TRBV5-1 and TRBJ1-6; 7 bases are a match to TRBD1. CDR3 length: 14 amino acids. The germline CDR1 and CDR2 sequences are SGHRS and YFSETQ. The V gene end was trimmed by 1 base and the J gene end by 9 bases; junction bases not matched to a gene: 4. The CDR3 here is CASSLTGESSPLHF. The CDR3 region has the DNA TGCGCCAGCAGCTTGACAGGGGAGAGTTCACCCCTCCACTTT.

The CDR3 nucleotides read TGTGCCAGCAGCTTAGGCGGGGGTAACACTGAAGCTTTCTTT. This gives the protein CASSLGGGNTEAFF. The chain combines TRBV7-2 with TRBJ1-1; TRBD1 might be the D (5 bases). The V end lost 1 base, the J end lost 2 bases, and 8 bases lay between the germline ends. Germline assignment: CDR1 SGHTA and CDR2 FQGNSA. CDR3 size: 14 residues.

V usage is TRBV24-1 and J usage is TRBJ2-1; maybe TRBD2 (5 bases). Trimming cost V 7 bases and J 6 bases, with 15 bases left between them. Germline V gene sequence: CDR1 KGHDR, CDR2 SFDVKD. This CDR3 comprises 14 residues. For the CDR3, the DNA is TGTGCCACCAGCGACCCGGCGGGTGGCAATGAGCAGTTCTTC. Its protein is CATSDPAGGNEQFF.

CDR3: CASSLAGAGNSPLHF. The CDR3 DNA reads as TGCGCCAGCAGCTTGGCAGGGGCCGGTAATTCACCCCTCCACTTT. The V call is TRBV5-1, the J call TRBJ1-6; possible D gene TRBD1, 6 bases. CDR3 length: 15 amino acids. Trimming removed 0 bases at V and 6 bases at J, with 10 bases between. In germline, CDR1 is SGHRS, CDR2 YFSETQ.

Here the CDR3 reads CAWSGPGSGHYPYEQYF. The CDR3 bases are TGTGCCTGGAGTGGGCCGGGGTCGGGACACTATCCCTACGAGCAGTACTTC. The chain is built from TRBV30 and TRBJ2-7, with D possibly TRBD1 on 6 matching bases. CDR3 length: 17 residues. The germline V and J ends were trimmed by 1 base and 2 bases, with 21 bases remaining between them. The germline V gene has CDR1 GTSNPN and CDR2 SVGIG (reference sequence).

The CDR3 nucleotides read TGCGCCAGCGTTTCCGGGACAGGGACGGGCACCGGGGAGCTGTTTTTT. Translation gives CASVSGTGTGTGELFF. This chain joins TRBV23-1 and TRBJ2-2; 9 positions match TRBD1. TRBV23-1 is flagged as an ORF with uncertain function. V was pared by 8 bases and J by 4 bases, with 11 bases of the junction left unmatched. CDR3 length: 16 amino acids.

The genes are TRBV14 and TRBJ1-2, with a weak D call TRBD1 (6 bases). Germline V gene lookup returns CDR1 SGHDN and CDR2 FVKESK. V lost 1 base and J 4 bases, leaving 13 bases between the germline ends. This CDR3 is 15 amino acids long. The CDR3 is CASSQAGRGVYGYTF. CDR3 DNA: TGTGCCAGCAGCCAAGCTGGCAGGGGCGTCTATGGCTACACCTTC.

V and J are TRBV6-5 and TRBJ1-3, with a weak D call TRBD1 (6 bases). Germline V gene lookup returns CDR1 MNHEY and CDR2 SVGAGI. This CDR3 contains 13 residues. V shed 9 bases and J shed 3 bases, with 12 bases lying between them. DNA for the CDR3: TGTGCCAGTTTAGCAGGGGTTGGAAACACCATATATTTT. Protein product: CASLAGVGNTIYF.

J is TRBJ1-5 and V is TRBV18; possibly TRBD1 for D (6 bases). Trimming cost V 2 bases and J 6 bases, with 11 bases left between them. Per germline, CDR1 KGHSH and CDR2 LQKENI. The CDR3 is made up of 14 amino acids. In DNA form, the CDR3 reads TGTGCCAGCTCACCAGGGGGCGGGAGTCAGCCCCAGCATTTT. It specifies CASSPGGGSQPQHF. Looking up the rest from reference TRBV18 and TRBJ1-5 gives the full variable domain: NAGVMQNPRHLVRRRGQEARLRCSPMKGHSHVYWYRQLPEEGLKFMVYLQKENIIDESGMPKERFSAEFPKEGPSILRIQQVVRGDSAAYFCASSPGGGSQPQHFGDGTRLSIL.

The chain uses TRBV2 and TRBJ1-4, with D possibly being TRBD1 (6 bases). Germline V gene lookup returns CDR1 SNHLY and CDR2 FYNNEI. V shed 5 bases and J shed 8 bases, with 15 bases lying between them. This CDR3 has 14 amino acids. As DNA, the CDR3 is TGTGCCAGCAGTAAATACAGGGAGGGGGAAAAACTGTTTTTT. It yields the protein CASSKYREGEKLFF.